This T cell receptor (beta chain) was recorded in a study of T cells in Graves' hyperthyroidism and ophthalmopathy. Ophthalmopathy cases scored 3 or more on the Clinical Activity Score and 4 or more on NOSPECS grade, with duration below 3 months. Per germline, CDR1 DFQATT and CDR2 SNEGSKA (reference sequence). With 5 bases clipped from V and 4 bases from J, the junction kept 5 bases outside the gene matches. There are 14 residues in the CDR3. Ten or more counts support this clonotype. The CDR3 regions of TCR beta were amplified from RNA transcripts. During a first-round RT-PCR of the TCR CDR3, the HTBI primer set was used. TCRdb reprocessed the multiplex PCR reads with MiXCR, giving one entry per CDR3 protein. The sample yields about 350,000 distinct CDR3 sequences, around 15% seen once.

The chain couples TRBV20-1 to TRBJ2-2, with TRBD2 matching over 9 bases. This clonotype was obtained from a woman in her fifties or sixties with Graves' ophthalmopathy. The specimen sequenced was blood. The DNA for the CDR3 is TGCAGTGCTTCCGGGACTAGCCGCACCGGGGAGCTGTTTTTT. As protein: CSASGTSRTGELFF.